The sequence of this T cell receptor beta chain was determined in a study of cytomegalovirus exposure and HLA in healthy donors. This CDR3 has 17 residues. The J segment lost 6 bases and the V segment lost 4 bases, leaving 13 bases of the junction unmatched. CDR1 and CDR2 (germline): LNHNV, YYDKDF (reference sequence). This PCR relied on a set of 60 Vbeta primers and 13 Jbeta primers. The protocol was immunoSEQ multiplex PCR, while the TCRdb copy is restricted to in-frame clones and leaves out a portion. This sample carries 100,000 to 150,000 clones, 81% of them seen once, and the ten largest clones take roughly 4%.

The source material was PBMCs. The TCR was taken from a man younger than 35 in good health and CMV-seropositive. The V gene is TRBV15, the J gene TRBJ2-2, with 8 bases that match TRBD2. The chain's CDR3 is CATSKGPGAGAAGELFF. In DNA, the CDR3 is TGTGCCACCAGCAAGGGCCCAGGAGCGGGAGCGGCCGGGGAGCTGTTTTTT.